These 30 T cell receptor beta chains share one sample of origin, sequenced in a study of T cell changes during pregnancy in multiple sclerosis. Clones were sequenced by immunoSEQ multiplex PCR, and TCRdb holds only the in-frame ones, with some missing. The data show 35,000 to 45,000 clones, roughly nine tenths seen once. Sample: CD4+ T cells from peripheral blood mononuclear cells, taken in the first trimester of pregnancy. These receptors were collected from a female donor with multiple sclerosis, enrolled in a pregnancy study.

This sequence joins TRBV6-1 and TRBJ2-2; 8 bases map to TRBD1. Trimming at V came to 9 bases and at J to 4 bases, leaving 7 bases not matched to a gene. Germline V gene sequence: CDR1 MNHNS, CDR2 SASEGT. The CDR3 is 14 residues long. CDR3 sequence: CASTLQGATGELFF. Written as DNA, the CDR3 is TGTGCCAGTACCTTGCAGGGGGCCACCGGGGAGCTGTTTTTT.

This clone has only a few counts. The chain combines TRBV28 with TRBJ1-1; TRBD1 matches at 12 bases. The CDR3 totals 17 residues. CDR1 and CDR2 (germline): MDHEN, SYDVKM. V gave up 6 bases and J gave up 3 bases; unmatched junction bases: 11. The CDR3 bases are TGTGCCAGCAGGCGAGTCCCGGGACAGGGGGCATACACTGAAGCTTTCTTT. It encodes CASRRVPGQGAYTEAFF.

The chain carries TRBV9 and TRBJ1-1; D ambiguous. The CDR3 has 13 amino acids. Between the trimmed V and J ends, which lost 1 base and 11 bases, there was a span of 15 bases. CDR1 SGDLS and CDR2 YYNGEE come from the germline V gene. The CDR3 spells CASSVLAGAEAFF. The CDR3, as DNA: TGTGCCAGCAGCGTATTAGCGGGCGCCGAGGCTTTCTTT.

The chain is built from TRBV11-3 and TRBJ2-7; tentative D call: TRBD1 (6 bases). Germline assignment: CDR1 SGHNT and CDR2 YENEEA. The CDR3 length is 13 residues. The V end lost 6 bases, the J end lost 7 bases, and 16 bases lay between the germline ends. CDR3 residues: CASSHHRAREQYF. The CDR3 nucleotides are TGTGCCAGCAGTCACCACAGGGCTAGAGAGCAGTACTTC.

CDR3 DNA sequence: TGCGCCAGCAGAAGACAGGGATCAGATACGCAGTATTTT. Translation gives CASRRQGSDTQYF. The chain employs TRBV10-1 and TRBJ2-3; TRBD1 matches 7 bases. V trimming: 6 bases; J trimming: 4 bases; junction bases outside the gene matches: 4. CDR1 is WNHNN and CDR2 is SYGVQD in the germline V gene (reference sequence). This CDR3 has 13 amino acids.

The CDR3 sequence is CASSPGTGNYGYTF. The CDR3 DNA reads as TGTGCCAGCTCACCTGGGACAGGGAACTATGGCTACACCTTC. The V and J genes are TRBV18 and TRBJ1-2; 9 bases match TRBD1. Germline loops: CDR1 KGHSH, CDR2 LQKENI. V trimming: 3 bases; J trimming: 2 bases; junction bases outside the gene matches: 1. CDR3 length equals 14 residues.

The V call is TRBV6-6, the J call TRBJ2-2, with TRBD1 matching over 9 bases. Trimming cost V 2 bases and J 2 bases; bases outside gene matches: 3. Germline CDR1 is MNHNY and CDR2 is SVGAGI (reference sequence). This CDR3 spans 16 amino acids. The CDR3: CASSYRTGANTGELFF. CDR3 DNA: TGTGCCAGCAGTTACCGGACAGGGGCTAACACCGGGGAGCTGTTTTTT.

The chain joins TRBV6-5 to TRBJ2-5; tentative D call: TRBD1 (6 bases). The CDR3 loop spans 15 amino acids. V was shortened by 7 bases and J by 5 bases, with 20 bases between the two germline ends. The germline V gene has CDR1 MNHEY and CDR2 SVGAGI. The CDR3 sequence is CASKNLQGPRETQYF. The CDR3, as DNA: TGTGCCAGCAAAAACTTACAGGGACCCAGGGAGACCCAGTACTTC.

The chain recombines TRBV18 with TRBJ2-1; possible D gene TRBD1, 6 bases. Trimming took off 4 bases at V and 6 bases at J, with 16 bases between the two ends. CDR1 is KGHSH, CDR2 LQKENI, per germline. This CDR3 region has 15 residues. The CDR3 nucleotides are TGTGCCAGCTCACAAGCGCAGGGGCGCATCAATGAGCAGTTCTTC. Protein product: CASSQAQGRINEQFF.

The chain has TRBV7-2 and TRBJ2-1; no firm D call. The CDR3 spans 16 residues. Per the germline V gene, CDR1 is SGHTA and CDR2 is FQGNSA. The V end lost 2 bases, the J end lost 4 bases, and 15 bases lay between the germline ends. DNA for the CDR3: TGTGCCAGCAGCTTATCCGAGGCTGGGTGGTACAATGAGCAGTTCTTC. Translation: CASSLSEAGWYNEQFF.

This rearrangement joins TRBV21-1 to TRBJ2-5; whether TRBD2, the table's D call, matches the DNA was not checked. TRBV21-1 represents a pseudogene. This CDR3 region has 14 residues. CDR3 region: CASSKVEGRETQYF. CDR3 coding DNA: TGTGCCAGCAGCAAAGTGGAGGGTAGGGAGACCCAGTACTTC.

The chain has TRBV27 and TRBJ1-2; 7 nucleotides agree with TRBD1. This CDR3 spans 16 amino acids. In germline, CDR1 is MNHEY, CDR2 SMNVEV (reference sequence). Losses at the gene ends were 7 bases for V and 7 bases for J; bases not matched to a gene: 18. In DNA form, the CDR3 reads TGTGCCAGCACCCCTCAGGCGGCAGGGGGAGTAAGTGGCTACACCTTC. As protein: CASTPQAAGGVSGYTF.

The chain combines TRBV19 with TRBJ1-2; 8 nucleotides line up with TRBD1. This CDR3 has 13 amino acids. Germline-derived CDR1 and CDR2 are LNHDA and SQIVND (reference sequence). The junction had 2 bases not matched to a gene; V was cut back by 5 bases and J by 3 bases. The CDR3 DNA reads as TGTGCCAGTAGTCCGGACAGGGACTATGGCTACACCTTC. Amino acids: CASSPDRDYGYTF.

CDR3 residues: CASSFGQNTEAFF. CDR3 nucleotide sequence: TGTGCCAGCAGTTTCGGACAGAACACTGAAGCTTTCTTT. This chain links TRBV6-6 with TRBJ1-1; D is possibly TRBD1 (5 bases). Germline CDR1 and CDR2: MNHNY and SVGAGI (reference sequence). The V end was cut by 4 bases, the J end by 1 base, with 7 bases between. The CDR3 runs to 13 residues.

This clone occurred a few times. The V call is TRBV11-2, the J call TRBJ1-2; D unresolved. The V gene's germline CDR1 is SGHAT and CDR2 FQNNGV. This CDR3 spans 12 amino acids. Trimming took off 0 bases at V and 4 bases at J, with 3 bases between the two ends. The CDR3 loop reads CASSLDSYGYTF. The CDR3 coding sequence is TGTGCCAGCAGCTTAGACAGCTATGGCTACACCTTC.

A single count supports this clone. J is TRBJ2-1 and V is TRBV9; unclear D gene. V was shortened by 0 bases and J by 0 bases, with 19 bases between the two germline ends. Germline V gene data show CDR1 as SGDLS and CDR2 as YYNGEE. The CDR3 runs 19 residues. The CDR3 protein is CASSVAEDLNPFSYNEQFF. The CDR3 nucleotides read TGTGCCAGCAGCGTAGCGGAAGACTTAAACCCTTTCTCCTACAATGAGCAGTTCTTC.

The chain joins TRBV2 to TRBJ1-2, with TRBD1 identical over 8 bases. Germline V lookup: CDR1 SNHLY, CDR2 FYNNEI. This CDR3 is 17 amino acids long. Trimming removed 5 bases from V and 7 bases from J; junction bases left unmatched: 18. The CDR3 is CASSPLGQVGKEGGYTF. CDR3 DNA: TGTGCCAGCAGTCCATTGGGACAGGTGGGGAAGGAAGGTGGCTACACCTTC.

The CDR3 here is CASSSRGPDTQYF. The CDR3, as DNA: TGTGCCAGCAGCAGCAGGGGGCCAGATACGCAGTATTTT. The V gene is TRBV5-8, the J gene TRBJ2-3; 8 bases are shared with TRBD1. The J segment lost 4 bases and the V segment lost 4 bases, leaving 2 bases of the junction unmatched. Germline CDR1 and CDR2: SGHTS and YDEGEE. This CDR3 region has 13 residues.

As for this clone: Other DNA sequences in the same sample also yield this CDR3. The chain employs TRBV30 and TRBJ2-7; D is perhaps TRBD1 (5 bases). This CDR3 contains 13 residues. CDR1 GTSNPN and CDR2 SVGIG come from the germline V gene (reference sequence). The V and J ends lost 0 bases and 0 bases respectively, with 6 bases between them. The CDR3 sequence is CAWSVGDSYEQYF. The CDR3 DNA follows: TGTGCCTGGAGTGTAGGGGACTCCTACGAGCAGTACTTC. The variable domain in full, with the rest retrieved from reference TRBV30 and TRBJ2-7, is SQTIHQWPATLVQPVGSPLSLECTVEGTSNPNLYWYRQAAGRGLQLLFYSVGIGQISSEVPQNLSASRPQDRQFILSSKKLLLSDSGFYLCAWSVGDSYEQYFGPGTRLTVT.

This rearrangement joins TRBV5-1 to TRBJ2-1; 13 bases agree with TRBD2. The length of the CDR3 is 20 residues. CDR1 and CDR2 from the germline V gene are SGHRS and YFSETQ. V lost 4 bases and J lost 0; bases outside the gene matches: 13. The CDR3 region has the DNA TGCGCCAGCAGCGTAATACCGGGACTAGCGGGGCAGAGCTCCTACAATGAGCAGTTCTTC. Translated: CASSVIPGLAGQSSYNEQFF.

V is TRBV30 and J is TRBJ2-3; tentatively, D is TRBD2 (5 bases). This CDR3 is 14 amino acids long. Germline V CDR1 and CDR2: GTSNPN, SVGIG (reference sequence). The ends were cut back, 3 bases at V and 0 bases at J, with 10 bases in the middle. CDR3 bases: TGTGCCTGGAGAGGACTTACTAGCACAGATACGCAGTATTTT. It translates to CAWRGLTSTDTQYF.

V is TRBV10-2 and J is TRBJ1-1; TRBD1 might be the D (5 bases). The CDR3 length is 17 residues. CDR1 and CDR2 from the germline V gene are WSHSY and SAAADI. Trimming shortened V by 2 bases and J by 1 base, and 17 bases separated the two germline ends. This CDR3 is CASSEASRGWTNTEAFF. The CDR3 DNA reads as TGCGCCAGCAGTGAGGCTTCACGGGGGTGGACGAACACTGAAGCTTTCTTT.

The chain has TRBV5-1 and TRBJ1-1; D possibly corresponds to TRBD1 (6 bases). The CDR3 runs to 14 residues. Trimming pared 0 bases from V and 1 base from J, leaving 7 bases between. Per germline, CDR1 SGHRS and CDR2 YFSETQ. The chain's CDR3 is CASSLGTANTEAFF. DNA for the CDR3: TGCGCCAGCAGCTTGGGGACAGCGAACACTGAAGCTTTCTTT.

The CDR3 DNA reads as TGTGCCAGCAGCTTAGGTCCCGTACTAGGCTCCTACAATGAGCAGTTCTTC. Protein product: CASSLGPVLGSYNEQFF. This sequence joins TRBV13 and TRBJ2-1; D perhaps matches TRBD2 (5 bases). Trimming pared 0 bases from V and 0 bases from J, leaving 12 bases between. The CDR3 runs to 17 residues. Looked up from germline, CDR1 is PRHDT and CDR2 is FYEKMQ (reference sequence).

V is TRBV10-3 and J is TRBJ1-2; D is perhaps TRBD1 (6 bases). This CDR3 contains 14 residues. CDR1 is ENHRY, CDR2 SYGVKD, per germline. With 0 bases removed from V and 6 bases from J, the gap between germline ends came to 11 bases. For the CDR3, the DNA is TGTGCCATCAGTGAGTCGTCAGGGGCGAATGGCTACACCTTC. It encodes CAISESSGANGYTF.

This chain joins TRBV5-6 and TRBJ1-2; TRBD1 matches 10 bases. With 0 bases clipped from V and 9 bases from J, the junction kept 5 bases outside the gene matches. CDR1 SGHDT and CDR2 YYEEEE come from the germline V gene. The CDR3 has 14 amino acids. The CDR3 DNA reads as TGTGCCAGCAGCTTGGGCGGACAGGGGGGACGCTACACCTTC. This translates into CASSLGGQGGRYTF.

V usage is TRBV23-1 and J usage is TRBJ1-1, with TRBD1 matching over 7 bases. TRBV23-1 is placed among ORFs of uncertain function. Trimming at V came to 3 bases and at J to 7 bases, leaving 8 bases not matched to a gene. This CDR3 is 14 amino acids long. The chain's CDR3 is CASSHPHRGREAFF. CDR3 nucleotide sequence: TGCGCCAGCAGTCACCCCCACAGGGGACGTGAAGCTTTCTTT.

This chain uses TRBV18 with TRBJ2-7; D might be TRBD1 (5 bases). V lost 2 bases to trimming and J lost 2 bases, with 10 bases between them. CDR3 length equals 14 residues. CDR1 and CDR2 (germline): KGHSH, LQKENI. CDR3 in amino acids: CASSPMKTAYEQYF. CDR3 nucleotide sequence: TGTGCCAGCTCACCAATGAAGACAGCCTACGAGCAGTACTTC.

This clone showed up just once. This chain joins TRBV28 and TRBJ1-1; 7 nucleotides line up with TRBD1. There are 16 residues in the CDR3. In germline, CDR1 is MDHEN, CDR2 SYDVKM. V lost 6 bases to trimming and J lost 1 base; unmatched junction nucleotides: 11. Here the CDR3 DNA reads TGTGCCAGCAGGTCCGGGACAGTTACCTCGAACACTGAAGCTTTCTTT. Amino acids: CASRSGTVTSNTEAFF.

V and J are TRBV27 and TRBJ2-7; 7 bases match TRBD2. The germline CDR1 and CDR2 sequences are MNHEY and SMNVEV (reference sequence). The CDR3 sequence is 15 residues long. V dropped 3 bases and J dropped 2; count of bases not matched to a gene: 7. CDR3 in DNA: TGTGCCAGCAGTTTCGGGCGGGAGAGGGCCTACGAGCAGTACTTC. Its protein is CASSFGRERAYEQYF.